The present T cell receptor beta chain was sequenced within a study of identical twins. Everyone who gave samples was a healthy Caucasian. Germline lookup yields CDR1 SGHTA and CDR2 FQGNSA. The CDR3 sequence is 17 residues long. Whole-study findings and limits: Cross-sectional statistics, not tracking of the same donors, supported the conclusions. Within cord blood, abundant beta clonotypes carried fewer insertions, but memory repertoires showed no such trend.

A template switching step contributed a universal primer site, while unique molecular identifiers were present in the cDNA. Using its own MiXCR run on the 5' RACE reads, TCRdb lists one record per CDR3 protein. The table records approximately 1.8 million distinct CDR3 sequences, roughly 35% of them present only once. Regarding this clonotype: Its antigen is still unknown. At one boundary the junction diverges from the germline segment, which might be a read error.

This TCR was sampled from a newborn girl in good health. This chain uses TRBV7-2 with TRBJ1-5; maybe TRBD1 (6 bases). Input material: cord blood. In nucleotides, the CDR3 is TGTGCCAGCAGCCTATTTGGGACACCTTATAGCAATCAGCCCCGGCATTTT. Protein: CASSLFGTPYSNQPRHF.